Presented here are 14 T cell receptor beta chains from one specimen sequenced in a study of blood T cell repertoires in COVID-19. Repertoires were generated with immunoSEQ multiplex PCR, while TCRdb's copy carries only in-frame clones and drops some. The table lists about 240,000 clones, about 79% of them singletons. Material for sequencing was peripheral blood. Receptor source: a woman of 80 years or more with acute or convalescent COVID-19.

DNA of the CDR3: TGTGCCAGCAGCTTGGCCGGACTAGCGGGCACAGATACGCAGTATTTT. It specifies CASSLAGLAGTDTQYF. The V gene is TRBV5-4, the J gene TRBJ2-3; 10 bases line up with TRBD2. This CDR3 comprises 16 residues. Looked up from germline, CDR1 is SGHNT and CDR2 is YYREEE (reference sequence). Trimming at V came to 0 bases and at J to 1 base, leaving 2 bases not matched to a gene.

The chain combines TRBV2 with TRBJ2-4; D is possibly TRBD1 (6 bases). The V and J ends lost 8 bases and 0 bases respectively, with 8 bases between them. CDR1 and CDR2 (germline): SNHLY, FYNNEI. The CDR3 consists of 13 residues. CDR3 residues: CASARGAKNIQYF. The CDR3 nucleotides are TGTGCCAGCGCCAGGGGAGCCAAAAACATTCAGTACTTC.

The J gene is TRBJ1-5, the V gene TRBV15, with D possibly matching TRBD1 (5 bases). Germline V CDR1 and CDR2: LNHNV, YYDKDF (reference sequence). There are 13 residues in the CDR3. V was shortened by 7 bases and J by 9 bases, with 16 bases between the two germline ends. CDR3 coding DNA: TGTGCCACCAATCGGGACTCCAATGGGCCCCAGCATTTT. Protein: CATNRDSNGPQHF. Full variable domain (missing parts from reference TRBV15 and TRBJ1-5): DAMVIQNPRYQVTQFGKPVTLSCSQTLNHNVMYWYQQKSSQAPKLLFHYYDKDFNNEADTPDNFQSRRPNTSFCFLDIRSPGLGDTAMYLCATNRDSNGPQHFGDGTRLSIL.

The chain employs TRBV11-3 and TRBJ2-1, with 15 bases matching TRBD2. Germline V gene lookup returns CDR1 SGHNT and CDR2 YENEEA. The CDR3 spans 19 residues. Trimming removed 3 bases from V and 4 bases from J; junction bases left unmatched: 10. In DNA form, the CDR3 reads TGTGCCAGCAGCTTGAACCCGCCGGGACTAGCGGGGGGTTACAATGAGCAGTTCTTC. Translating gives CASSLNPPGLAGGYNEQFF.

The rearrangement joins TRBV21-1 to TRBJ1-1. TRBV21-1 is a listed pseudogene. The CDR3 is 13 residues long. The CDR3 bases are TGTGCCAGCACCCCACGGGGGACGCGGGAAGCTTTCTTT. This sequence encodes CASTPRGTREAFF.

J is TRBJ1-1 and V is TRBV2; no firm D call. Looked up from germline, CDR1 is SNHLY and CDR2 is FYNNEI. The CDR3 covers 18 residues. V lost 6 bases and J lost 1, with 24 bases in between. The CDR3 DNA reads as TGTGCCAGCAGCCCGCCGTTTGCAGGTGGAAAAGGGAACACTGAAGCTTTCTTT. Translating gives CASSPPFAGGKGNTEAFF.

Only one count was recorded for this clone. The chain recombines TRBV7-9 with TRBJ1-5, with D unclear. The V gene's germline CDR1 is SEHNR and CDR2 FQNEAQ (reference sequence). V gave up 3 bases and J gave up 4 bases, with 10 bases separating them. The CDR3 runs to 14 residues. DNA for the CDR3: TGTGCCAGCAGCTTCGGGGATACTAATCAGCCCCAGCATTTT. This sequence encodes CASSFGDTNQPQHF.

The chain joins TRBV5-4 to TRBJ2-1; D is perhaps TRBD2 (5 bases). The germline V and J ends were trimmed by 5 bases and 0 bases, with 18 bases remaining between them. The CDR3 contains 17 residues. Germline loops: CDR1 SGHNT, CDR2 YYREEE (reference sequence). The CDR3 nucleotides read TGTGCCAGCAGATCCTCCACTCTAGCTAGCTCCTACAATGAGCAGTTCTTC. Protein sequence: CASRSSTLASSYNEQFF. Full variable domain (missing parts from reference TRBV5-4 and TRBJ2-1): ETGVTQSPTHLIKTRGQQVTLRCSSQSGHNTVSWYQQALGQGPQFIFQYYREEENGRGNFPPRFSGLQFPNYSSELNVNALELDDSALYLCASRSSTLASSYNEQFFGPGTRLTVL.

This clone came up a few times. The rearrangement joins TRBV27 to TRBJ1-2; TRBD1 matches 10 bases. The V and J ends lost 6 bases and 8 bases, in that order; junction bases with no gene match: 9. CDR1 is MNHEY, CDR2 SMNVEV, per germline (reference sequence). CDR3 length: 14 amino acids. DNA for the CDR3: TGTGCCAGCAGGAATACCGGGACAGGGGTCGGCTACACCTTC. The encoded protein is CASRNTGTGVGYTF.

This clone turned up a few times. The CDR3 coding sequence is TGTGCTAGTGGTTTGCTAGGTGATCAGCCCCAGCATTTT. This encodes CASGLLGDQPQHF. The V gene is TRBV12-5, the J gene TRBJ1-5; no clear D. Germline V lookup: CDR1 LGHNT, CDR2 FRNRAP. The CDR3 has 13 amino acids. V lost 2 bases, J lost 5 bases, and 7 bases lay in between.

The chain is built from TRBV5-6 and TRBJ2-4, with 9 bases lining up with TRBD2. CDR3 length: 19 amino acids. Germline V gene data show CDR1 as SGHDT and CDR2 as YYEEEE. V dropped 1 base and J dropped 3; count of bases not matched to a gene: 14. This CDR3 is CASSLIGERGAGYKNIQYF. The CDR3 coding sequence is TGTGCCAGCAGCTTGATTGGCGAGCGGGGGGCCGGCTACAAAAACATTCAGTACTTC.

The rearrangement uses TRBV30 and TRBJ1-5, with D maybe TRBD1 (6 bases). CDR1 GTSNPN and CDR2 SVGIG come from the germline V gene (reference sequence). The CDR3 runs to 15 residues. V lost 3 bases and J lost 2, with 14 bases in between. The CDR3 loop reads CAWRSTGTGNQPQHF. In DNA, the CDR3 is TGTGCCTGGAGAAGTACAGGGACGGGCAATCAGCCCCAGCATTTT.

The chain couples TRBV12-3 or TRBV12-4 to TRBJ1-1, with 7 positions matching TRBD1. Trimming cost V 6 bases and J 5 bases; bases outside gene matches: 6. This CDR3 has 13 residues. The CDR3 DNA follows: TGTGCCAGCAGGGGCGACAGGGCTACTGAAGCTTTCTTT. It codes for CASRGDRATEAFF.

The rearrangement uses TRBV28 and TRBJ1-1, with 7 bases that match TRBD1. V was clipped by 3 bases and J by 4 bases; unmatched bases: 5. Germline CDR1 reads MDHEN; CDR2 reads SYDVKM. This CDR3 has 14 amino acids. CDR3 sequence reads: CASSLLQGGTEAFF. In DNA, the CDR3 is TGTGCCAGCAGTTTGCTTCAGGGGGGCACTGAAGCTTTCTTT. Full variable domain (remainder filled in from reference TRBV28 and TRBJ1-1): DVKVTQSSRYLVKRTGEKVFLECVQDMDHENMFWYRQDPGLGLRLIYFSYDVKMKEKGDIPEGYSVSREKKERFSLILESASTNQTSMYLCASSLLQGGTEAFFGQGTRLTVV.